This TCR beta chain was observed in a study of blood T cell repertoires in COVID-19. Trimming cost V 5 bases and J 5 bases; bases outside gene matches: 17. CDR1 and CDR2 (germline): SGHVS, FNYEAQ. The CDR3 totals 17 residues. Repertoires were generated with immunoSEQ multiplex PCR, while TCRdb's copy carries only in-frame clones and drops some. The sample holds approximately 150,000 clones, more than 80% seen once. The receptor was derived from a man between 65 and 85 years old with acute or convalescent COVID-19. The chain uses TRBV7-6 and TRBJ1-1; 7 bases are a match to TRBD1. Sample: peripheral blood. As DNA, the CDR3 is TGTGCCAGCAGCCAAAGGAGGGGGCCGGCGTTATGGACTGAAGCTTTCTTT. This gives the protein CASSQRRGPALWTEAFF.